The 29 T cell receptor beta chains below were found in one sample sequenced in a study of response to subunit inactivated influenza vaccine (dated by TCRdb to about 2018). The method was RT-PCR. The data were produced on an Illumina HiSeq 2500. TCRdb's own reprocessing of the public reads used fastp at Q25 and MiXCR and kept productive beta chains. Each entry is one CDR3 protein sequence, shown with its most common DNA and genes. This sample comprises approximately 250,000 distinct CDR3 sequences, 12% of them detected only once. About 7.8% of the sample lies in the top ten. Sequenced here: non-naive T cells sorted from PBMCs, sampled around 14 days before vaccination. This specimen's cell subset or site label, per the study, means: memory T cell fraction. The receptors stem from a man aged 50 to 60 who received an inactivated influenza vaccine. Donor details come from another sample of the same person, matched by shared clones.

This clonotype occurred many times. The chain recombines TRBV28 with TRBJ1-5, with a possible D match to TRBD1 (5 bases). The V end lost 6 bases, the J end lost 1 base, and 19 bases lay between the germline ends. Per germline, CDR1 MDHEN and CDR2 SYDVKM. CDR3 size: 17 residues. The CDR3 DNA reads as TGTGCCAGCAGCCTGGCGAGGTCCAGGGTGAGCAATCAGCCCCAGCATTTT. Amino acid sequence: CASSLARSRVSNQPQHF.

The chain recombines TRBV24-1 with TRBJ2-3, with a possible D match to TRBD1 (6 bases). Germline V gene lookup returns CDR1 KGHDR and CDR2 SFDVKD. The CDR3 extends over 17 amino acids. Between the trimmed V and J ends, which lost 0 bases and 2 bases, there was a span of 14 bases. CDR3 amino acids: CATSDLRQGKDTDTQYF. CDR3 coding DNA: TGTGCCACCAGTGATTTGCGGCAGGGGAAGGACACAGATACGCAGTATTTT.

The rearrangement joins TRBV7-8 to TRBJ2-7, with 11 bases matching TRBD1. Germline CDR1 reads SGHVS; CDR2 reads FQNEAQ. The CDR3 loop spans 15 amino acids. J was trimmed by 5 bases and V by 5 bases; bases with no gene match: 8. CDR3 loop: CASSLGQGALNEQYF. CDR3 coding DNA: TGTGCCAGCAGCCTAGGACAGGGGGCTTTGAACGAGCAGTACTTC.

This clonotype was detected many times. The chain carries TRBV2 and TRBJ2-1; D ambiguous. Trimming cost V 8 bases and J 0 bases, with 11 bases left between them. Germline V gives CDR1 SNHLY, CDR2 FYNNEI. This CDR3 comprises 14 residues. In nucleotides, the CDR3 is TGTGCCAGCTCTACAAGGAGCTCCTACAATGAGCAGTTCTTC. It codes for CASSTRSSYNEQFF.

This sequence joins TRBV20-1 and TRBJ2-2; no reliable D call. CDR1 is DFQATT, CDR2 SNEGSKA, per germline (reference sequence). The CDR3 runs to 16 residues. Trimming cost V 0 bases and J 0 bases, with 11 bases left between them. The DNA of the CDR3 is TGCAGTGCTAGAGATATTCGCGAGTCGAACACCGGGGAGCTGTTTTTT. This encodes CSARDIRESNTGELFF.

The chain recombines TRBV28 with TRBJ2-3, with D unclear. V lost 8 bases and J lost 0, with 9 bases in between. Germline V gives CDR1 MDHEN, CDR2 SYDVKM. CDR3 length: 13 amino acids. The CDR3 here is CASLDGSTDTQYF. The CDR3 DNA is TGTGCCAGCCTAGACGGAAGCACAGATACGCAGTATTTT.

The rearrangement joins TRBV5-8 to TRBJ2-3; 9 bases match TRBD2. V lost 2 bases and J lost 1; bases outside the gene matches: 11. The CDR3 length is 18 residues. Germline-derived CDR1 and CDR2 are SGHTS and YDEGEE. CDR3 in amino acids: CASSFVLGTSRGTDTQYF. The CDR3 DNA reads TGTGCCAGCAGCTTTGTTCTCGGGACTAGCAGGGGCACAGATACGCAGTATTTT.

The chain is built from TRBV29-1 and TRBJ1-3; 7 bases line up with TRBD1. Germline loops: CDR1 SQVTM, CDR2 ANQGSEA. This CDR3 has 13 amino acids. Trimming removed 5 bases from V and 2 bases from J; junction bases left unmatched: 3. This chain's CDR3 is CSVQTGAGNTIYF. The CDR3 bases are TGCAGCGTTCAAACAGGGGCTGGAAACACCATATATTTT.

The genes are TRBV12-3 or TRBV12-4 and TRBJ2-1; D remains unclear. V lost 8 bases to trimming and J lost 3 bases, with 8 bases between them. This CDR3 has 12 amino acids. CDR3 coding DNA: TGTGCCAGCCGTCAGAACTACAATGAGCAGTTCTTC. Encoded protein: CASRQNYNEQFF.

This rearrangement joins TRBV29-1 to TRBJ2-3; D call uncertain. This CDR3 contains 10 residues. Germline loops: CDR1 SQVTM, CDR2 ANQGSEA. V lost 6 bases and J lost 5, with 6 bases in between. This chain's CDR3 is CSVGIDTQYF. Here the CDR3 DNA reads TGCAGCGTCGGAATAGATACGCAGTATTTT.

This clonotype has a handful of counts. J is TRBJ2-5 and V is TRBV19; 7 nucleotides agree with TRBD1. The CDR3 loop spans 16 amino acids. The germline V gene has CDR1 LNHDA and CDR2 SQIVND (reference sequence). The ends lost 6 bases at V and 4 bases at J; junction bases unmatched: 14. CDR3 region: CASSPRYLRGRETQYF. The DNA of the CDR3 is TGTGCCAGTAGCCCTCGGTATTTAAGGGGGCGAGAGACCCAGTACTTC.

The rearrangement links TRBV7-2 to TRBJ2-1, with 10 bases aligning to TRBD2. In germline, CDR1 is SGHTA, CDR2 FQGNSA. CDR3 length equals 16 residues. Trimming removed 4 bases from V and 3 bases from J; junction bases left unmatched: 6. The CDR3 loop reads CASSSILAGDYNEQFF. CDR3 in DNA: TGTGCCAGCAGCTCAATCCTAGCGGGAGACTACAATGAGCAGTTCTTC.

This rearrangement joins TRBV19 to TRBJ1-1; D gene ambiguous. Germline V gene data show CDR1 as LNHDA and CDR2 as SQIVND (reference sequence). The V and J ends lost 3 bases and 1 base respectively, with 9 bases between them. CDR3 size: 14 residues. DNA of the CDR3: TGTGCCAGTAGTATGCCCCTGAGGAACACTGAAGCTTTCTTT. Translated: CASSMPLRNTEAFF.

The DNA of the CDR3 is TGTGCCAGCAACAAACAGGGGGGAGAGACCCAGTACTTC. Translated: CASNKQGGETQYF. This chain uses TRBV7-2 with TRBJ2-5, with 8 bases that match TRBD1. Germline lookup yields CDR1 SGHTA and CDR2 FQGNSA. The V segment lost 7 bases and the J segment 4 bases; nucleotides outside the gene matches: 5. The CDR3 covers 13 residues.

This clonotype was counted ten times or more. In DNA form, the CDR3 reads TGCAGCGTTAACCGAAACCTGCGGGACACTGAAGCTTTCTTT. Translation gives CSVNRNLRDTEAFF. This chain joins TRBV29-1 and TRBJ1-1, with unresolved D. The CDR3 has 14 residues. The V end lost 5 bases, the J end lost 3 bases, and 16 bases lay between the germline ends. The germline gives CDR1 SQVTM, CDR2 ANQGSEA.

In DNA, the CDR3 is TGTGCCAGCCGAAGGACAGGGTGGGCCAACGTCCTGACTTTC. As protein: CASRRTGWANVLTF. The chain links TRBV12-3 or TRBV12-4 to TRBJ2-6; 8 bases agree with TRBD1. Trimming took 8 bases from V and 5 from J; bases not matched to a gene: 5. This CDR3 region has 14 residues.

This clonotype was counted many times. V and J are TRBV12-3 or TRBV12-4 and TRBJ1-1, with TRBD1 matching over 7 bases. J was trimmed by 8 bases and V by 4 bases; bases with no gene match: 1. The CDR3 runs 11 residues. CDR3 loop: CASSSGGEAFF. CDR3 nucleotide sequence: TGTGCCAGCAGTTCAGGGGGAGAAGCTTTCTTT.

This clonotype was counted only a few times. The CDR3 reads CASSGIQGFGNQPQHF. The CDR3 bases are TGTGCCAGCAGTGGGATCCAGGGGTTTGGCAATCAGCCCCAGCATTTT. V is TRBV6-1 and J is TRBJ1-5; weak D call: TRBD1 (6 bases). Germline V gives CDR1 MNHNS, CDR2 SASEGT. This CDR3 is 16 amino acids long. The ends were cut back, 4 bases at V and 2 bases at J, with 15 bases in the middle.

In its sample, this clonotype was seen many times. The rearrangement joins TRBV20-1 to TRBJ1-4, with D unclear. V was shortened by 3 bases and J by 0 bases, with 8 bases between the two germline ends. CDR3 size: 14 residues. The germline V gene has CDR1 DFQATT and CDR2 SNEGSKA (reference sequence). CDR3 nucleotide sequence: TGCAGTGCTAGTTTTGGCCCAACTAATGAAAAACTGTTTTTT. This codes for CSASFGPTNEKLFF.

This rearrangement joins TRBV5-6 to TRBJ2-1, with a possible D match to TRBD1 (5 bases). The CDR3 contains 14 residues. V was trimmed by 0 bases and J by 3 bases, leaving 7 bases between them. Per the germline V gene, CDR1 is SGHDT and CDR2 is YYEEEE. The CDR3 is CASSLGQYYNEQFF. Here the CDR3 DNA reads TGTGCCAGCAGCTTGGGACAGTACTACAATGAGCAGTTCTTC.

This clonotype showed up just a few times. The gene calls are TRBV5-5 and TRBJ2-5; TRBD2 matches 9 bases. Germline lookup yields CDR1 SGHKS and CDR2 YYEKEE (reference sequence). The CDR3 is 15 amino acids. V lost 5 bases to trimming and J lost 2 bases; unmatched junction nucleotides: 7. CDR3 protein: CASREGGGVQETQYF. Written as DNA, the CDR3 is TGTGCCAGCAGAGAAGGCGGGGGGGTTCAAGAGACCCAGTACTTC.

This clonotype came up a few times. The chain couples TRBV9 to TRBJ2-1, with unresolved D. The V end was cut by 2 bases, the J end by 5 bases, with 11 bases between. In germline, CDR1 is SGDLS, CDR2 YYNGEE. The CDR3 runs 14 residues. As DNA, the CDR3 is TGTGCCAGCAGCGTTTCCTACGGTGACAATGAGCAGTTCTTC. Translating it yields CASSVSYGDNEQFF.

The rearrangement links TRBV6-1 to TRBJ2-4; D gene uncertain. V shed 6 bases and J shed 3 bases, with 15 bases lying between them. The CDR3 loop spans 15 amino acids. CDR1 is MNHNS and CDR2 is SASEGT in the germline V gene. Here the CDR3 DNA reads TGTGCCAGCAGCCTTTTCTGGGAACTCAAAAACATTCAGTACTTC. Translation: CASSLFWELKNIQYF.

Comments on this clonotype: One junction end does not reproduce the germline sequence, and a read error may be involved. The chain uses TRBV12-3 or TRBV12-4 and TRBJ2-1; 8 bases agree with TRBD2. The CDR3 covers 18 residues. CDR3 sequence: CACSLPFGERGITNEQFF. The CDR3 DNA reads TGTGCCTGCAGTTTGCCTTTCGGGGAGCGGGGGATTACCAATGAGCAGTTCTTC.

This clonotype was observed a few times. The chain is built from TRBV11-2 and TRBJ2-7, with no clear D. This CDR3 has 15 residues. The germline V and J ends were trimmed by 0 bases and 0 bases, with 9 bases remaining between them. CDR1 and CDR2 from the germline V gene are SGHAT and FQNNGV. CDR3 protein: CASSLEAAPSYEQYF. In nucleotides, the CDR3 is TGTGCCAGCAGCTTAGAGGCAGCCCCCTCCTACGAGCAGTACTTC. Looking up the rest from reference TRBV11-2 and TRBJ2-7 gives the full variable domain: EAGVAQSPRYKIIEKRQSVAFWCNPISGHATLYWYQQILGQGPKLLIQFQNNGVVDDSQLPKDRFSAERLKGVDSTLKIQPAKLEDSAVYLCASSLEAAPSYEQYFGPGTRLTVT.

The chain employs TRBV12-3 or TRBV12-4 and TRBJ2-5, with D unclear. This CDR3 spans 11 amino acids. Trimming cost V 4 bases and J 7 bases, with 7 bases left between them. CDR3 sequence (DNA): TGTGCCAGCAGTTCCCGCGTGACCCAGTACTTC. Translating it yields CASSSRVTQYF.

The chain joins TRBV27 to TRBJ2-7, with D possibly TRBD1 on 5 matching bases. V was trimmed by 2 bases and J by 2 bases, leaving 16 bases between them. This CDR3 is built from 16 residues. The V gene's germline CDR1 is MNHEY and CDR2 SMNVEV (reference sequence). The chain's CDR3 is CASSLAGQGFPYEQYF. The CDR3 DNA is TGTGCCAGCAGTTTAGCCGGCCAGGGATTCCCCTACGAGCAGTACTTC.

This clonotype was seen many times. J is TRBJ1-6 and V is TRBV9; no definite D call. The germline V gene has CDR1 SGDLS and CDR2 YYNGEE. CDR3 size: 13 residues. Deletions cut 4 bases from V and 9 bases from J, with 11 bases between. This CDR3 is CASSLRRSSPLHF. In nucleotides, the CDR3 is TGTGCCAGCAGCCTCCGTCGGAGTTCACCCCTCCACTTT.

There are a few counts of this clonotype. Here the CDR3 DNA reads TGTGCCAGCACTTGGCAGCAGAATCAGCCCCAGCATTTT. Amino acid sequence: CASTWQQNQPQHF. The rearrangement joins TRBV6-2 or TRBV6-3 to TRBJ1-5; D is unresolved. Germline lookup yields CDR1 MNHEY and CDR2 SVGEGT. The V end lost 7 bases, the J end lost 4 bases, and 11 bases lay between the germline ends. The length of the CDR3 is 13 residues.